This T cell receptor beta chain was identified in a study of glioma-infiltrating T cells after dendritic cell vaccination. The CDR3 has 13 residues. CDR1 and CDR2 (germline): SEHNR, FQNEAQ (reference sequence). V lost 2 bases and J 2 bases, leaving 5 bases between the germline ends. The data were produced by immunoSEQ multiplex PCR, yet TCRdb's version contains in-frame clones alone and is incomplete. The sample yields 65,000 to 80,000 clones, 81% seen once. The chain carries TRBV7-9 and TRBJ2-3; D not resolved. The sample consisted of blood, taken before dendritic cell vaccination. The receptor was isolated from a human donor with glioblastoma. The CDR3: CASSLTHTDTQYF. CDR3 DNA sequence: TGTGCCAGCAGCTTAACACACACAGATACGCAGTATTTT.